The rows below give T cell receptor beta chains drawn from one sample of a study of cytomegalovirus exposure and HLA in healthy donors. Produced via immunoSEQ multiplex PCR; TCRdb's table is partial and in-frame only. The table records over 150,000 clones, roughly two thirds of them present only once. The source material was PBMCs. These receptors were collected from a woman in her 40s in good health and CMV-seropositive. Both conserved end residues are part of each CDR3. The order of the fields is clone size, D gene, J gene, V gene, CDR3 DNA, CDR3 protein. A D gene is named only where the DNA matches it firmly. Clone sizes are given selectively: once, few, many, or a class where the clone is expanded.

abundance: -; d_gene: TRBD1; j_gene: TRBJ2-2; v_gene: TRBV6-5; CDR3nt: TGTGCCAGCAGTTACGACAGGGGTGGTACCGGGGAGCTGTTTTTT; CDR3aa: CASSYDRGGTGELFF
abundance: -; d_gene: TRBD1; j_gene: TRBJ1-4; v_gene: TRBV7-9; CDR3nt: TGTGCCAGCAGCTCATCGACAGGGGGCAGTTCTAATGAAAAACTGTTTTTT; CDR3aa: CASSSSTGGSSNEKLFF
abundance: -; d_gene: -; j_gene: TRBJ2-3; v_gene: TRBV7-3; CDR3nt: TGTGCCAGCAGCTTACTAAGAACAGATACGCAGTATTTT; CDR3aa: CASSLLRTDTQYF
abundance: once; d_gene: -; j_gene: TRBJ1-1; v_gene: TRBV27; CDR3nt: TGTGCCAGCAGTTTATCAGGAGCCCCTGAAGCTTTCTTT; CDR3aa: CASSLSGAPEAFF
abundance: -; d_gene: -; j_gene: TRBJ2-7; v_gene: TRBV10-3; CDR3nt: TGTGCCATCAGTGAACCAGGGTCCTACGAGCAGTACTTC; CDR3aa: CAISEPGSYEQYF
abundance: few; d_gene: TRBD2; j_gene: TRBJ2-3; v_gene: TRBV27; CDR3nt: TGTGCCAGCAGTTTTCAGCGGGAGAGCACAGATACGCAGTATTTT; CDR3aa: CASSFQRESTDTQYF
abundance: -; d_gene: TRBD1; j_gene: TRBJ1-2; v_gene: TRBV18; CDR3nt: TGTGCCAGCTCACCCGGACAGGACTATGGGGGCTACACCTTC; CDR3aa: CASSPGQDYGGYTF
abundance: -; d_gene: TRBD1; j_gene: TRBJ2-3; v_gene: TRBV6-5; CDR3nt: TGTGCCAGCAGTTGGTACGGGACAGGGTTCACAGATACGCAGTATTTT; CDR3aa: CASSWYGTGFTDTQYF
abundance: once; d_gene: -; j_gene: TRBJ1-5; v_gene: TRBV15; CDR3nt: TGTGCCACCAGCAGAGAGCGGGGGGCTCAGCCCCAGCATTTT; CDR3aa: CATSRERGAQPQHF
abundance: -; d_gene: TRBD2; j_gene: TRBJ2-5; v_gene: TRBV5-1; CDR3nt: TGCGCCAGCAGCTTGGGACTAGCGGGGGGCCAAGAGACCCAGTACTTC; CDR3aa: CASSLGLAGGQETQYF
abundance: few; d_gene: -; j_gene: TRBJ2-7; v_gene: TRBV5-4; CDR3nt: TGTGCCAGCAGCTTATGGGCTTCCTACGAGCAGTACTTC; CDR3aa: CASSLWASYEQYF
abundance: once; d_gene: -; j_gene: TRBJ2-7; v_gene: TRBV5-1; CDR3nt: TGCGCCAGCAGCTTGGAAGGGGGAAACGAGCAGTACTTC; CDR3aa: CASSLEGGNEQYF
abundance: -; d_gene: TRBD2; j_gene: TRBJ2-7; v_gene: TRBV5-6; CDR3nt: TGTGCCAGCAGCGTCAGTAGCGGGGTGGGCGAGCAGTACTTC; CDR3aa: CASSVSSGVGEQYF
abundance: -; d_gene: -; j_gene: TRBJ1-6; v_gene: TRBV2; CDR3nt: TGTGCCAGCAGTGAAACGCCTCCACAGGCGGCCCATAATTCACCCCTCCACTTT; CDR3aa: CASSETPPQAAHNSPLHF
abundance: -; d_gene: -; j_gene: TRBJ1-5; v_gene: TRBV4-1; CDR3nt: TGCGCCAGCAGCCAAGAAGGGGGGGGTAGCAATCAGCCCCAGCATTTT; CDR3aa: CASSQEGGGSNQPQHF
abundance: -; d_gene: TRBD1; j_gene: TRBJ2-7; v_gene: TRBV28; CDR3nt: TGTGCCAGCAGCCGGACAGGCTTGACCTACGAGCAGTACTTC; CDR3aa: CASSRTGLTYEQYF
abundance: -; d_gene: -; j_gene: TRBJ1-2; v_gene: TRBV7-9; CDR3nt: TGTTCCAGCAGCTTAAGGGAGGGTGGCTATGGCTACACCTTC; CDR3aa: CSSSLREGGYGYTF
abundance: -; d_gene: TRBD2; j_gene: TRBJ2-1; v_gene: TRBV15; CDR3nt: TGTGCCACCAGCAGAGGGGGAGGGGTGCATGAGCAGTTCTTC; CDR3aa: CATSRGGGVHEQFF
abundance: -; d_gene: -; j_gene: TRBJ2-2; v_gene: TRBV7-9; CDR3nt: TGTGCCAGCAGCTTAGTCGGCGGTTCAAGCACCGGGGAGCTGTTTTTT; CDR3aa: CASSLVGGSSTGELFF
abundance: few; d_gene: TRBD1; j_gene: TRBJ1-3; v_gene: TRBV28; CDR3nt: TGTGCCAGCAGCCACGGACAGGGGCTACCCTCTGGAAACACCATATATTTT; CDR3aa: CASSHGQGLPSGNTIYF
abundance: -; d_gene: TRBD1; j_gene: TRBJ1-1; v_gene: TRBV5-1; CDR3nt: TGCGCCAGCAGCTTAACCGGGACAGGGGACACTGAAGCTTTCTTT; CDR3aa: CASSLTGTGDTEAFF
abundance: -; d_gene: -; j_gene: TRBJ1-5; v_gene: TRBV7-5; CDR3nt: TGTGCCAGAAGCTTATTCGGCGGGAGCGGTTCCAATCAGCCCCAGCATTTT; CDR3aa: CARSLFGGSGSNQPQHF
abundance: few; d_gene: TRBD1; j_gene: TRBJ1-2; v_gene: TRBV28; CDR3nt: TGTGCCAGCAGGGGGGACAGCTTTAACTATGGCTACACCTTC; CDR3aa: CASRGDSFNYGYTF
abundance: -; d_gene: -; j_gene: TRBJ2-3; v_gene: TRBV5-5; CDR3nt: TGTGCCAGCAGCTTGTCGGGGGCAGATACGCAGTATTTT; CDR3aa: CASSLSGADTQYF
abundance: -; d_gene: TRBD1; j_gene: TRBJ2-7; v_gene: TRBV5-1; CDR3nt: TGCGCCAGCCGGCCGGGACAGGGAGCCTACGAGCAGTACTTC; CDR3aa: CASRPGQGAYEQYF
abundance: once; d_gene: TRBD1; j_gene: TRBJ2-6; v_gene: TRBV9; CDR3nt: TGTGCCAGCAGCCTACAGTTGGGACAGGGTAATTCTGGGGCCAACGTCCTGCCTTTC; CDR3aa: CASSLQLGQGNSGANVLPF
abundance: few; d_gene: TRBD1; j_gene: TRBJ2-7; v_gene: TRBV6-5; CDR3nt: TGTGCCAGCAGTTCCCCGGGACAGGGGACGGGGGAGCAGTACTTC; CDR3aa: CASSSPGQGTGEQYF
abundance: -; d_gene: TRBD1; j_gene: TRBJ1-4; v_gene: TRBV2; CDR3nt: TGTGCCAGCAGTGGAACAGGGGGCTCCAATGAAAAACTGTTTTTT; CDR3aa: CASSGTGGSNEKLFF
abundance: -; d_gene: -; j_gene: TRBJ1-5; v_gene: TRBV28; CDR3nt: TGTGCCAGCAGTCCCGCCGACAGCAGCAATCAGCCCCAGCATTTT; CDR3aa: CASSPADSSNQPQHF
abundance: few; d_gene: -; j_gene: TRBJ1-1; v_gene: TRBV10-3; CDR3nt: TGTGCCATCATTGCGGGACCCCTCGGGAACACTGAAGCTTTCTTT; CDR3aa: CAIIAGPLGNTEAFF
abundance: few; d_gene: -; j_gene: TRBJ1-2; v_gene: TRBV29-1; CDR3nt: TGCAGCGTGAGTTCGTGGTCCTTCTATGGCTACACCTTC; CDR3aa: CSVSSWSFYGYTF
abundance: -; d_gene: TRBD1; j_gene: TRBJ1-2; v_gene: TRBV2; CDR3nt: TGTGCCGGGACCGGACAGGCTTTTAACTATGGCTACACCTTC; CDR3aa: CAGTGQAFNYGYTF
abundance: -; d_gene: TRBD1; j_gene: TRBJ1-5; v_gene: TRBV5-6; CDR3nt: TGTGCCAGCAGCTCGACCGGGACAGGGAATCAGCCCCAGCATTTT; CDR3aa: CASSSTGTGNQPQHF
abundance: -; d_gene: -; j_gene: TRBJ1-1; v_gene: TRBV13; CDR3nt: TGTGCCAGCAGCTTACGCCGGGGAGGAGGAACTGAAGCTTTCTTT; CDR3aa: CASSLRRGGGTEAFF
abundance: -; d_gene: -; j_gene: TRBJ2-1; v_gene: TRBV2; CDR3nt: TGTGCCAGCAGAAGCGAACAGGGATCGAACAATGAGCAGTTCTTC; CDR3aa: CASRSEQGSNNEQFF
abundance: few; d_gene: -; j_gene: TRBJ2-5; v_gene: TRBV28; CDR3nt: TGTGCCAGCAGTTTTCAATCGGGTCAAGAGACCCAGTACTTC; CDR3aa: CASSFQSGQETQYF
abundance: -; d_gene: TRBD2; j_gene: TRBJ2-5; v_gene: TRBV9; CDR3nt: TGTGCCAGCAGCGTAGGGGGGACTAGCGGGGAGGAGACCCAGTACTTC; CDR3aa: CASSVGGTSGEETQYF
abundance: -; d_gene: -; j_gene: TRBJ1-1; v_gene: TRBV4-3; CDR3nt: TGCGCCAGCAGCCAAGACAGGGGCAGGGCGGCCACTGAAGCTTTCTTT; CDR3aa: CASSQDRGRAATEAFF
abundance: -; d_gene: TRBD1; j_gene: TRBJ1-1; v_gene: TRBV6-4; CDR3nt: TGTGCCAGCAGTGACTCCCCGCAGGGGGCGAACACTGAAGCTTTCTTT; CDR3aa: CASSDSPQGANTEAFF
abundance: -; d_gene: TRBD2; j_gene: TRBJ2-2; v_gene: TRBV7-9; CDR3nt: TGTGCCAGCAGGCGGGGACTAGCGGGGGGTGTGAACACCGGGGAGCTGTTTTTT; CDR3aa: CASRRGLAGGVNTGELFF
abundance: few; d_gene: -; j_gene: TRBJ2-1; v_gene: TRBV5-1; CDR3nt: TGCGCCAGCACTCCCGGCGGGGGCCGAATCTACAATGAGCAGTTCTTC; CDR3aa: CASTPGGGRIYNEQFF
abundance: -; d_gene: -; j_gene: TRBJ1-1; v_gene: TRBV5-4; CDR3nt: TGTGCCAGCAGCTTTCAGGACACTGAAGCTCTCTTT; CDR3aa: CASSFQDTEALF
abundance: -; d_gene: -; j_gene: TRBJ2-7; v_gene: TRBV28; CDR3nt: TGTGCCAGCAGTAAATCGGAGGACTACGAGCAGTACTTC; CDR3aa: CASSKSEDYEQYF